What follows are 32 T cell receptor beta chains derived from one specimen sequenced in a study of read filtering for tumor transcriptome and immune sequencing. The library was built from about 370 ng RNA with molecular barcoded adaptors for alpha/delta and beta/gamma chains. In TCRdb, the reads were re-called with MiXCR into one record per CDR3 protein. The sample carries 120,000 or so distinct CDR3 sequences, about an eighth recorded once. Input material: a population of CD138-negative cells sorted from bone marrow. These receptor sequences come from a donor over 35 with multiple myeloma.

This clonotype showed up many times. This chain links TRBV4-1 with TRBJ1-5, with D possibly TRBD1 on 5 matching bases. The germline V gene encodes CDR1 MGHRA and CDR2 YSYEKL. The CDR3 extends over 15 amino acids. The V and J ends lost 3 bases and 2 bases respectively, with 11 bases between them. The CDR3 DNA sequence: TGCGCCAGCAGCCAGAGCAAGACAGGCAATCAGCCCCAGCATTTT. Translated: CASSQSKTGNQPQHF.

This clonotype was found once. The chain carries TRBV7-6 and TRBJ2-2; D is perhaps TRBD2 (6 bases). The CDR3 totals 13 residues. Trimming pared 6 bases from V and 5 bases from J, leaving 10 bases between. The germline V gene has CDR1 SGHVS and CDR2 FNYEAQ. The CDR3 reads CASRLGGTGELFF. In nucleotides, the CDR3 is TGTGCCAGCAGACTGGGGGGTACCGGGGAGCTGTTTTTT.

This clonotype has only a few counts. The rearrangement uses TRBV4-1 and TRBJ1-5; D gene uncertain. V lost 1 base and J 4 bases, leaving 11 bases between the germline ends. The germline gives CDR1 MGHRA, CDR2 YSYEKL. This CDR3 has 15 amino acids. CDR3 in amino acids: CASSQGLERNQPQHF. The CDR3 coding sequence is TGCGCCAGCAGCCAAGGTTTGGAGCGGAATCAGCCCCAGCATTTT.

The chain couples TRBV29-1 to TRBJ2-5, with D possibly TRBD2 on 5 matching bases. This CDR3 is built from 13 residues. The V and J ends lost 2 bases and 10 bases respectively, with 17 bases between them. Germline lookup yields CDR1 SQVTM and CDR2 ANQGSEA. CDR3 DNA sequence: TGCAGCGTTGAATTTTCGGCTTCAAGCGGCCAGTACTTC. Encoded protein: CSVEFSASSGQYF.

As concerns this clonotype: A read error may be the cause here, since a much bigger clone is one base away. The chain employs TRBV2 and TRBJ1-5; tentative D call: TRBD1 (6 bases). Per germline, CDR1 SNHLY and CDR2 FYNNEI. The CDR3 is made up of 15 amino acids. The CDR3 region is CASKLQGVPNRPQHF. CDR3 DNA sequence: TGTGCCAGCAAACTACAGGGTGTCCCCAATCGGCCCCAGCATTTT. The full variable domain, rest sourced from reference TRBV2 and TRBJ1-5, is EPEVTQTPSHQVTQMGQEVILRCVPISNHLYFYWYRQILGQKVEFLVSFYNNEISEKSEIFDDQFSVERPDGSNFTLKIRSTKLEDSAMYFCASKLQGVPNRPQHFGDGTRLSIL.

This clonotype was seen at least ten times. V is TRBV7-2 and J is TRBJ1-1; the D gene is possibly TRBD1 (6 bases). The CDR3 length is 13 residues. Trimming took off 5 bases at V and 8 bases at J, with 15 bases between the two ends. Germline values: CDR1 SGHTA, CDR2 FQGNSA. CDR3 bases: TGTGCCAGCAGCACTAGGGGGGGGTCGGAAGCTTTCTTT. It encodes CASSTRGGSEAFF.

Only a few counts were recorded for this clonotype. V usage is TRBV20-1 and J usage is TRBJ2-5; 9 bases agree with TRBD2. Per the germline V gene, CDR1 is DFQATT and CDR2 is SNEGSKA (reference sequence). With V trimmed by 0 bases and J by 5 bases, 13 bases remained unmatched. CDR3 length: 17 amino acids. Here the CDR3 DNA reads TGCAGTGCTAGAGATTTTAGCGGGAGAGGGGGCCTGGAGACCCAGTACTTC. Translated: CSARDFSGRGGLETQYF.

This clonotype was recorded at least ten times. This chain uses TRBV7-3 with TRBJ2-1; D could derive from TRBD1 or TRBD2 (5 bases each). This CDR3 comprises 15 residues. V was pared by 5 bases and J by 5 bases, with 16 bases between. Germline CDR1 and CDR2: SGHTA and FQGTGA. In DNA, the CDR3 is TGTGCCAGCAGCAACACCGGGGACCTAAACAATGAGCAGTTCTTC. Its translation is CASSNTGDLNNEQFF.

Ten or more counts support this clonotype. The V gene is TRBV20-1, the J gene TRBJ2-5; D might be TRBD1 or TRBD2, each matching 5 bases. CDR1 is DFQATT and CDR2 is SNEGSKA in the germline V gene (reference sequence). The length of the CDR3 is 14 residues. Trimming pared 0 bases from V and 6 bases from J, leaving 14 bases between. DNA for the CDR3: TGCAGTGCTAGAGAGTTGTCAGGGACGAAGACCCAGTACTTC. The encoded protein is CSARELSGTKTQYF.

As to this clonotype: Given a much more abundant clone one base away, this may be a read error. V usage is TRBV15 and J usage is TRBJ2-1; 7 nucleotides match TRBD2. Germline CDR1 LNHNV, CDR2 YYDKDF (reference sequence). The CDR3 consists of 14 residues. The trim removed 8 bases at V and 3 bases at J, leaving 7 bases unmatched. This chain's CDR3 is CATGEAGNYNEQFF. The CDR3 region has the DNA TGTGCCACCGGGGAAGCGGGGAACTACAATGAGCAGTTCTTC.

This clonotype was observed a few times. The chain links TRBV5-8 to TRBJ2-1, with TRBD2 identical over 7 bases. The V and J ends lost 5 bases and 1 base, in that order; junction bases with no gene match: 6. The CDR3 runs to 15 residues. Germline values: CDR1 SGHTS, CDR2 YDEGEE. The CDR3 here is CASRTSPHSYNEQFF. CDR3 DNA sequence: TGTGCCAGCAGGACTAGCCCTCATTCCTACAATGAGCAGTTCTTC.

This clonotype was seen ten or more times. The chain links TRBV10-3 to TRBJ2-3; 13 positions match TRBD2. The CDR3 spans 17 residues. Unmatched junction bases numbered 7, after V lost 4 bases and J lost 3 bases. CDR1 is ENHRY, CDR2 SYGVKD, per germline. CDR3 sequence: CAISGTSGSQRTDTQYF. In nucleotides, the CDR3 is TGTGCCATCAGTGGGACTAGCGGGAGTCAGAGGACAGATACGCAGTATTTT.

This clonotype was found a few times. CDR3 in amino acids: CSAQDVTYEQYF. The DNA of the CDR3 is TGCAGTGCTCAGGACGTCACCTACGAGCAGTACTTC. V is TRBV20-1 and J is TRBJ2-7; no firm D call. The CDR3 has 12 amino acids. Germline V gene data show CDR1 as DFQATT and CDR2 as SNEGSKA (reference sequence). The V end lost 5 bases, the J end lost 2 bases, and 10 bases lay between the germline ends.

This clonotype has at least ten counts. The chain links TRBV5-1 to TRBJ2-5; D gene uncertain. The CDR3 is 13 residues long. With 5 bases removed from V and 1 base from J, the gap between germline ends came to 9 bases. CDR1 is SGHRS, CDR2 YFSETQ, per germline. The DNA of the CDR3 is TGCGCCAGCAGAGTATGGCCCCAAGAGACCCAGTACTTC. Protein product: CASRVWPQETQYF.

The chain joins TRBV5-4 to TRBJ2-7; no reliable D call. The germline gives CDR1 SGHNT, CDR2 YYREEE (reference sequence). This CDR3 spans 15 amino acids. Trimming left V 4 bases short and J 3 bases short, with 17 bases between. CDR3 amino acids: CASSRPGIGFYEQYF. The DNA for the CDR3 is TGTGCCAGCAGCCGGCCTGGGATAGGATTCTACGAGCAGTACTTC.

A remark on this clonotype: Since a much larger clone is just one base distant, this may be a read error. J is TRBJ2-7 and V is TRBV29-1, with 10 positions matching TRBD1. Germline values: CDR1 SQVTM, CDR2 ANQGSEA. Losses at the gene ends were 8 bases for V and 4 bases for J; bases not matched to a gene: 11. The CDR3 sequence is 14 residues long. The CDR3 region has the DNA TGCAGCCAGAAATACCGGGACAGGGGATACGAGCAGTACTTC. Translated, it gives CSQKYRDRGYEQYF.

This clonotype was detected ten times or more. This chain links TRBV20-1 with TRBJ2-1; 7 bases map to TRBD2. Germline CDR1 and CDR2: DFQATT and SNEGSKA (reference sequence). J was trimmed by 7 bases and V by 2 bases; bases with no gene match: 8. The CDR3 totals 14 residues. The CDR3 region is CSARIPSGMNEQFF. As DNA, the CDR3 is TGCAGTGCTAGAATCCCCAGCGGGATGAATGAGCAGTTCTTC.

This chain uses TRBV30 with TRBJ2-1; 8 bases are shared with TRBD2. CDR3 length: 14 residues. Germline loops: CDR1 GTSNPN, CDR2 SVGIG (reference sequence). J was trimmed by 9 bases and V by 2 bases; bases with no gene match: 9. The CDR3 protein is CAWSWGAGVTEQFF. CDR3 sequence (DNA): TGTGCCTGGAGTTGGGGAGCGGGAGTGACTGAGCAGTTCTTC.

The chain recombines TRBV27 with TRBJ1-5; maybe TRBD1 (6 bases). This CDR3 has 14 amino acids. Germline assignment: CDR1 MNHEY and CDR2 SMNVEV (reference sequence). Trimming cost V 3 bases and J 7 bases, with 13 bases left between them. CDR3 coding DNA: TGTGCCAGCAGTTTGGCAGGGGCTGGACAGCCCCAGCATTTT. As protein: CASSLAGAGQPQHF.

This clonotype was found a few times. A single base separates this from a much larger clone, so it may be a read error. The J gene is TRBJ2-1, the V gene TRBV27, with TRBD2 matching over 7 bases. Per the germline V gene, CDR1 is MNHEY and CDR2 is SMNVEV (reference sequence). This CDR3 region has 16 residues. CDR3 sequence (DNA): TGTGCCAGCGGACCTGGGGCCGGGACTAACTACAATGGGCAGTTCTTC. Protein product: CASGPGAGTNYNGQFF.

This clonotype has at least ten counts. This chain connects TRBV20-1 to TRBJ2-3; 10 bases are a match to TRBD2. CDR1 is DFQATT and CDR2 is SNEGSKA in the germline V gene (reference sequence). The CDR3 is made up of 18 amino acids. The ends lost 6 bases at V and 0 bases at J; junction bases unmatched: 15. The CDR3 DNA sequence: TGCAGTGCCGAAACCCCCCTAGCGGGGGCCCCCAGCACAGATACGCAGTATTTT. This encodes CSAETPLAGAPSTDTQYF.

This clonotype has a count of ten or more. This chain joins TRBV30 and TRBJ2-2; 11 nucleotides line up with TRBD1. The CDR3 runs 15 residues. Germline V gene lookup returns CDR1 GTSNPN and CDR2 SVGIG (reference sequence). J was trimmed by 6 bases and V by 3 bases; bases with no gene match: 6. CDR3 bases: TGTGCCTGGAGGCCCGGGACAGGGGGATCCGGGGAGCTGTTTTTT. Residues: CAWRPGTGGSGELFF.

This clonotype has ten or more counts. The gene calls are TRBV11-2 and TRBJ2-2; D is undetermined. With 4 bases removed from V and 6 bases from J, the gap between germline ends came to 6 bases. Germline V CDR1 and CDR2: SGHAT, FQNNGV. The CDR3 sequence is 12 residues long. This chain's CDR3 is CASSSTAGELFF. DNA of the CDR3: TGTGCCAGCAGCTCGACCGCCGGGGAGCTGTTTTTT.

V usage is TRBV5-1 and J usage is TRBJ2-1; D is uncertain. V was cut by 4 bases and J by 0 bases, with 20 bases left in between. There are 18 residues in the CDR3. The germline CDR1 and CDR2 sequences are SGHRS and YFSETQ. Here the CDR3 DNA reads TGCGCCAGCAGCCGAAATAACCCTAGGATAAGCTCCTACAATGAGCAGTTCTTC. This encodes CASSRNNPRISSYNEQFF.

This clonotype occurred many times. This chain connects TRBV4-1 to TRBJ2-1, with 8 bases fitting TRBD2. Germline loops: CDR1 MGHRA, CDR2 YSYEKL. V lost 3 bases and J lost 0; bases outside the gene matches: 7. The CDR3 is 17 amino acids. The CDR3 here is CASSQESGGSSYNEQFF. CDR3 in DNA: TGCGCCAGCAGCCAGGAAAGCGGGGGTAGCTCCTACAATGAGCAGTTCTTC.

As concerns this clonotype: A read error likely explains this, since a far larger clone differs by one base. The V call is TRBV6-1, the J call TRBJ2-6; TRBD2 matches 7 bases. The CDR3 is 15 residues long. Germline V CDR1 and CDR2: MNHNS, SASEGT. The CDR3 sequence is CASSYGGTGANVQTF. The DNA for the CDR3 is TGTGCCAGCAGTTACGGGGGGACTGGGGCCAACGTCCAGACTTTC.

This clonotype appeared many times. J is TRBJ2-1 and V is TRBV5-1; 8 bases match TRBD2. V dropped 8 bases and J dropped 6; count of bases not matched to a gene: 10. Germline CDR1 reads SGHRS; CDR2 reads YFSETQ. The CDR3 is made up of 14 amino acids. Here the CDR3 reads CASSRGGSSNEQFF. The CDR3 nucleotides are TGCGCCAGTTCCCGGGGGGGCTCTAGCAATGAGCAGTTCTTC.

This clonotype has more than one count but fewer than ten. The chain links TRBV19 to TRBJ2-2; 8 positions agree with TRBD2. V trimming: 5 bases; J trimming: 5 bases; junction bases outside the gene matches: 13. CDR1 and CDR2 (germline): LNHDA, SQIVND (reference sequence). The CDR3 runs 17 residues. CDR3 in DNA: TGTGCCAGTAGTCCCCTCTCAAGCGGGAGTGGTACCGGGGAGCTGTTTTTT. This gives the protein CASSPLSSGSGTGELFF. The full variable domain, rest sourced from reference TRBV19 and TRBJ2-2, is DGGITQSPKYLFRKEGQNVTLSCEQNLNHDAMYWYRQDPGQGLRLIYYSQIVNDFQKGDIAEGYSVSREKKESFPLTVTSAQKNPTAFYLCASSPLSSGSGTGELFFGEGSRLTVL.

Ten or more counts support this clonotype. V is TRBV29-1 and J is TRBJ2-3; no clear D gene. The CDR3 covers 13 residues. Germline V gene sequence: CDR1 SQVTM, CDR2 ANQGSEA. With 0 bases removed from V and 2 bases from J, the gap between germline ends came to 6 bases. For the CDR3, the DNA is TGCAGCGTTGAAGAGCAGGTCACAGATACGCAGTATTTT. It yields the protein CSVEEQVTDTQYF.

In this sample, this clonotype turned up many times. The chain carries TRBV6-5 and TRBJ1-4; D is ambiguous. The V gene's germline CDR1 is MNHEY and CDR2 SVGAGI. The CDR3 covers 15 residues. Deletions cut 0 bases from V and 10 bases from J, with 15 bases between. The DNA of the CDR3 is TGTGCCAGCAGTTACTCGGGCCCCGGACGGGGAAAACTGTTTTTT. This sequence encodes CASSYSGPGRGKLFF.

Points on this clonotype: Because the CDR3 is missing its conserved closing phenylalanine or tryptophan, this is likely a read error. The CDR3 nucleotides read TGTGCCAGCAGCCTAGGACGCCCTGGGGCCAACGTCCTGACTCTC. Translated: CASSLGRPGANVLTL. The chain has TRBV5-6 and TRBJ2-6; no clear D. Germline CDR1 is SGHDT and CDR2 is YYEEEE. V shed 4 bases and J shed 2 bases, with 10 bases lying between them. This CDR3 region has 15 residues.

The sample holds a few counts of this clonotype. The chain joins TRBV3-1 to TRBJ1-2, with D possibly being TRBD1 (6 bases). There are 15 residues in the CDR3. Trimming took 3 bases from V and 2 from J, leaving 13 bases between them. Germline V gene lookup returns CDR1 LGHDT and CDR2 YNNKEL (reference sequence). This CDR3 reads CASSQTGTLNYGYTF. In DNA form, the CDR3 reads TGTGCCAGCAGCCAGACCGGGACACTCAACTATGGCTACACCTTC.